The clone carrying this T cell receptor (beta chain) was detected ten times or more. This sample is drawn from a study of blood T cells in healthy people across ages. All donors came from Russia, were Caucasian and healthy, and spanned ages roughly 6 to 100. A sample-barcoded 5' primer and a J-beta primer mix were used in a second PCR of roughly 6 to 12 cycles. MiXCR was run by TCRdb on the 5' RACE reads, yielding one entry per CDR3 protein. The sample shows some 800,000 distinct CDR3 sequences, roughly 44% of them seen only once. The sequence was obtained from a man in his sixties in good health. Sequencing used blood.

The CDR3, as DNA: TGTGCCAGTCATCCTAGCGGGCACTACGAGCAGTACTTC. Translation: CASHPSGHYEQYF. The chain recombines TRBV27 with TRBJ2-7; the match to TRBD2 covers 8 bases. V lost 9 bases and J lost 3; bases outside the gene matches: 7. The CDR3 has 13 amino acids. From germline, CDR1 is MNHEY and CDR2 SMNVEV (reference sequence).